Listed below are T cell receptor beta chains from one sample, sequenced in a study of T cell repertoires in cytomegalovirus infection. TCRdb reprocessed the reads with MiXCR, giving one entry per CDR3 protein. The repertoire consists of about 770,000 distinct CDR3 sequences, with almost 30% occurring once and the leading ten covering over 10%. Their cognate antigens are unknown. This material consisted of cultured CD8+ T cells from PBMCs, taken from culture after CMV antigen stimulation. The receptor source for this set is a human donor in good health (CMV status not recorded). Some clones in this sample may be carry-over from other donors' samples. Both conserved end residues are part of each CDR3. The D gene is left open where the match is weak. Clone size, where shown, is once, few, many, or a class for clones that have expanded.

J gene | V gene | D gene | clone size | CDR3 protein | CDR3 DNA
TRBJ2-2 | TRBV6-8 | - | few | CASSYLSGETGELFF | TGTGCCAGCAGTTACTTGTCAGGGGAGACCGGGGAGCTGTTTTTT
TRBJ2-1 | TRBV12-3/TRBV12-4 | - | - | CASSLRGVPYNEQFF | TGTGCCAGCAGTTTAAGGGGGGTCCCCTACAATGAGCAGTTCTTC
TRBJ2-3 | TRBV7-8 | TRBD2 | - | CASSFRLAGAIGDTQYF | TGTGCCAGCAGCTTCCGACTAGCGGGGGCTATAGGAGATACGCAGTATTTT
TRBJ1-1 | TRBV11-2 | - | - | CASSLVTKNTEAFF | TGTGCCAGCAGCTTAGTTACGAAGAACACTGAAGCTTTCTTT
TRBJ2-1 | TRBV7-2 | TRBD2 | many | CASTGGTGGPDEQFF | TGTGCCAGCACCGGAGGGACGGGGGGGCCGGATGAGCAGTTCTTC
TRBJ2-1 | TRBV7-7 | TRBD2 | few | CASSTLAGEYNEQFF | TGTGCTAGCAGCACACTAGCGGGGGAGTACAATGAGCAGTTCTTC
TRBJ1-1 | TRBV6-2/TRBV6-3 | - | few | CASSYHWTEAFF | TGTGCCAGCAGTTACCACTGGACTGAAGCTTTCTTT
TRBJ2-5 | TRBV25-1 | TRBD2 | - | CASTERLGRGGFQETQYF | TGTGCCAGCACAGAACGCCTAGGGCGGGGGGGGTTCCAAGAGACCCAGTACTTC
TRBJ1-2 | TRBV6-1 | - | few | CASSEGNQYGYGYTF | TGTGCCAGCAGTGAAGGGAACCAGTACGGCTATGGCTACACCTTC
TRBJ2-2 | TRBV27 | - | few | CASQGANTGELFF | TGTGCCAGCCAAGGGGCGAACACCGGGGAGCTGTTTTTT
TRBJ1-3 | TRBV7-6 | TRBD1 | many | CASSPDRESPLSANTIYF | TGTGCCAGCAGCCCGGACAGGGAATCCCCACTCTCTGCAAACACCATATATTTT
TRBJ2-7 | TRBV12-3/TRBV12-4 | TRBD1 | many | CASSPRTGGTYEQYF | TGTGCCAGCAGTCCCAGAACAGGGGGCACCTACGAGCAGTACTTC
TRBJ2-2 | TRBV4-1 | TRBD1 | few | CASSQDPPGGSTGELFF | TGCGCCAGCAGCCAAGATCCCCCAGGGGGTTCTACCGGGGAGCTGTTTTTT
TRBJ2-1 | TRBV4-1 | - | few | CASSHSSDSEQFF | TGCGCCAGCAGCCACTCCTCGGACAGTGAGCAGTTCTTC
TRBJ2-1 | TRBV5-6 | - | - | CASSLTPPSPRDEQFF | TGTGCCAGCAGCTTGACCCCCCCTAGCCCCAGGGATGAGCAGTTCTTC
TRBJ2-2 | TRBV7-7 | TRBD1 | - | CASSFGTEGTNTGELFF | TGTGCTAGCAGCTTCGGGACAGAAGGAACGAACACCGGGGAGCTGTTTTTT
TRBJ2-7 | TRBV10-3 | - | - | CAISSGGALYEQYF | TGTGCCATCAGTAGTGGAGGAGCCCTCTACGAGCAGTACTTC
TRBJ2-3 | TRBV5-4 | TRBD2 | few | CASSFGLAGALRPIDTQYF | TGTGCCAGCAGCTTCGGGCTAGCGGGGGCCCTGAGGCCGATAGATACGCAGTATTTT
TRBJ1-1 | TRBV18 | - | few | CASSPPGGEGTEAFF | TGTGCCAGCTCACCACCGGGGGGAGAGGGCACTGAAGCTTTCTTT
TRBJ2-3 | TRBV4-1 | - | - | CASSQEAASVDTQYF | TGCGCCAGCAGCCAAGAAGCGGCCTCGGTAGATACGCAGTATTTT
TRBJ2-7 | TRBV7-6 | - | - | CASSSYHYEQYF | TGTGCCAGCAGCTCGTATCATTACGAGCAGTACTTC
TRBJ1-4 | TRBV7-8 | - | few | CASSSLPTGLREKLFF | TGTGCCAGCAGCTCACTTCCAACAGGACTCAGGGAAAAACTGTTTTTT
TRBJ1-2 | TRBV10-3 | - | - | CAIKDLYGYTF | TGTGCCATCAAAGACTTATATGGCTACACCTTC
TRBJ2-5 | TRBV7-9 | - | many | CASSETQYF | TGTGCCAGCTCCGAGACCCAGTACTTC
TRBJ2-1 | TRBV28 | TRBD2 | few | CASSLSPGGPYNEQFF | TGTGCCAGCAGTTTATCCCCGGGGGGGCCTTACAATGAGCAGTTCTTC
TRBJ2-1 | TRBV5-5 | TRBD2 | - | CASTQGLATHEQFF | TGTGCCAGCACCCAGGGACTAGCGACGCATGAGCAGTTCTTC
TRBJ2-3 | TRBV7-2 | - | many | CASSLIATDTQYF | TGTGCCAGCAGCTTAATCGCCACAGATACGCAGTATTTT